This T cell receptor beta chain derives from a study of T cells in Graves' hyperthyroidism and ophthalmopathy. The study's findings and limits: The blood repertoire included most of the expanded thyroid clonotypes above 0.001.

The trim removed 2 bases at V and 1 base at J, leaving 6 bases unmatched. Germline V CDR1 and CDR2: MDHEN, SYDVKM. This CDR3 region has 16 residues. Clinical Activity Scores of at least 3, NOSPECS grades of at least 4 and durations under 3 months characterized ophthalmopathy patients. Criteria for exclusion of patients were uncontrolled infection, other autoimmune disease, pregnancy or lactation. This clonotype was observed many times. Its antigen is currently unknown. Amplification of TCR beta CDR3 regions used RNA as the template. The TCR CDR3 first-round RT-PCR relied on the HTBI primer set. TCRdb redid the calling of the multiplex PCR reads with MiXCR, one entry per CDR3 protein. Of under 350,000 distinct CDR3 sequences listed, approximately 15% are singletons.

The TCR was taken from a woman aged 40 to 50 with Graves' ophthalmopathy. Sequenced input: blood. The chain joins TRBV28 to TRBJ2-7; TRBD2 matches 9 bases. Written as DNA, the CDR3 is TGTGCCAGCAGTTTAAGACTAGCGGACAGATCCTACGAGCAGTACTTC. Amino acid sequence: CASSLRLADRSYEQYF.